This T cell receptor beta chain was recorded in a study of control samples from healthy donors and cancer patients. The data were produced by immunoSEQ multiplex PCR, yet TCRdb's version contains in-frame clones alone and is incomplete. The data contain about 98,000 clones, 92% of them singletons. There are 16 residues in the CDR3. Deletions cut 1 base from V and 6 bases from J, with 16 bases between. The germline V gene encodes CDR1 KGHSH and CDR2 LQKENI. This TCR derives from a young woman in good health. The sequenced material came from blood. The chain couples TRBV18 to TRBJ2-1; a possible D gene is TRBD1 (8 bases). CDR3: CASSPQAGQAGNEQFF. The DNA for the CDR3 is TGTGCCAGCTCACCACAAGCGGGACAGGCTGGCAATGAGCAGTTCTTC.